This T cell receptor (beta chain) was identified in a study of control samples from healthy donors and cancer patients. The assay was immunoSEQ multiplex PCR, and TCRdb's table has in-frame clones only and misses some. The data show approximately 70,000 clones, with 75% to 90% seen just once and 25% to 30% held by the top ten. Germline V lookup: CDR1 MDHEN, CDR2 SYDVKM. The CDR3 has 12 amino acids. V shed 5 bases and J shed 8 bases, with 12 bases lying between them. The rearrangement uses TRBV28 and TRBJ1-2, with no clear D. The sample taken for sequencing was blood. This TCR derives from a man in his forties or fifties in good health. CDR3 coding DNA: TGTGCCAGCAGTCCTGGGGTGTGGGGCTACACCTTC. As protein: CASSPGVWGYTF.